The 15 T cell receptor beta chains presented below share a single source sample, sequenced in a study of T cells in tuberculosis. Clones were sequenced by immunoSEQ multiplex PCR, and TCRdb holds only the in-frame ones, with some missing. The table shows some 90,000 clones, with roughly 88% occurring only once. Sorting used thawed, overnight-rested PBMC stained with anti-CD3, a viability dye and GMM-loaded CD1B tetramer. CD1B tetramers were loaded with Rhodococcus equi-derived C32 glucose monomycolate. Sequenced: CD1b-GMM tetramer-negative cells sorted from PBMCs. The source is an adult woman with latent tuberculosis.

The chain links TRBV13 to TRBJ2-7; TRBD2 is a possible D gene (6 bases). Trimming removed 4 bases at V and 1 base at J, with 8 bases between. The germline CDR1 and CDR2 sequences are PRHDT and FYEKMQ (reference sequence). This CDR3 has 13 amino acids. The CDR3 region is CASSSGESYEQYF. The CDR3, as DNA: TGTGCCAGCAGCTCGGGGGAGTCCTACGAGCAGTACTTC.

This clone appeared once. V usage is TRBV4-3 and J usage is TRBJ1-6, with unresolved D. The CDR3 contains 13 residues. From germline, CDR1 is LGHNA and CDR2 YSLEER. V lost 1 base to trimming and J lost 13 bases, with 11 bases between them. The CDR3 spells CASSQAFGEPLHF. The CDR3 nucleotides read TGCGCCAGCAGCCAAGCCTTCGGGGAGCCCCTCCACTTT.

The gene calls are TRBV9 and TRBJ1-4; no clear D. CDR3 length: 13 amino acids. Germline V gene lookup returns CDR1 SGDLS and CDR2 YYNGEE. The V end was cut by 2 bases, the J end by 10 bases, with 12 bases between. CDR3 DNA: TGTGCCAGCAGCGTTGCGAGAGGTGGAAAACTGTTTTTT. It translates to CASSVARGGKLFF.

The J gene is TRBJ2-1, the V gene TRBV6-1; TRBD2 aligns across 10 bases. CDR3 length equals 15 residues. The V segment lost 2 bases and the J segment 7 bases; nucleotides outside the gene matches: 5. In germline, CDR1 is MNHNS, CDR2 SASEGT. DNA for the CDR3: TGTGCCAGCAGTGAAATGAGCGGGGGGGCTAATGAGCAGTTCTTC. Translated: CASSEMSGGANEQFF.

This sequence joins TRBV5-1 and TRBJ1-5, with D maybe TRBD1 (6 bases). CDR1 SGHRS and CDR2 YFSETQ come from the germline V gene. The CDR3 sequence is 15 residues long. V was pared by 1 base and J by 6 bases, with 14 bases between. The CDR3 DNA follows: TGCGCCAGCAGCTTGACCTCAGGGGCGGGTCAGCCCCAGCATTTT. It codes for CASSLTSGAGQPQHF.

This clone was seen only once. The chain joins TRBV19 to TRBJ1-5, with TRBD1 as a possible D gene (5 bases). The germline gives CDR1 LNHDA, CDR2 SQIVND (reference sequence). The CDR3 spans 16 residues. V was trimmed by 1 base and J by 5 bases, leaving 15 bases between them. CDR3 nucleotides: TGTGCCAGTAGTATAGTTGGGGCAGGGTTTCATCAGCCCCAGCATTTT. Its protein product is CASSIVGAGFHQPQHF.

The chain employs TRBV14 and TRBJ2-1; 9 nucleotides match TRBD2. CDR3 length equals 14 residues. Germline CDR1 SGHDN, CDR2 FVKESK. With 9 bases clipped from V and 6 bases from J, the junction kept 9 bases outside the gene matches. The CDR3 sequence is CASQLAGPTNEQFF. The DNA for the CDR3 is TGTGCCAGTCAACTAGCGGGTCCTACCAATGAGCAGTTCTTC.

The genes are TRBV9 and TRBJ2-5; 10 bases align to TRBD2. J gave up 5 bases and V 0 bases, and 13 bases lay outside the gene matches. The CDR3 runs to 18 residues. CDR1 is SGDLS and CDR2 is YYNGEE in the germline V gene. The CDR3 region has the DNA TGTGCCAGCAGCGTAGAAGTGAAAGCGGGGGGGTTTGAGGAGACCCAGTACTTC. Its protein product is CASSVEVKAGGFEETQYF.

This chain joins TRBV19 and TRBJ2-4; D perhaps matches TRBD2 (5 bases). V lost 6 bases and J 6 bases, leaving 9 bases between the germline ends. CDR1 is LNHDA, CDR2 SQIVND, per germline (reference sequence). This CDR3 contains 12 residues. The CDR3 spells CASRDSLNIQYF. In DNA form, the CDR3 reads TGTGCCAGTAGGGACTCCTTAAACATTCAGTACTTC.

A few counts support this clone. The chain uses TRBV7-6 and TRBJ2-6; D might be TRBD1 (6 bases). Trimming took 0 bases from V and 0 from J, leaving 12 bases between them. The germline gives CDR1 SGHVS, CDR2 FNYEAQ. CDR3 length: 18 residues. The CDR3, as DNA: TGTGCCAGCAGCTTAGCGACAGGTGGAAGCTCTGGGGCCAACGTCCTGACTTTC. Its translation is CASSLATGGSSGANVLTF.

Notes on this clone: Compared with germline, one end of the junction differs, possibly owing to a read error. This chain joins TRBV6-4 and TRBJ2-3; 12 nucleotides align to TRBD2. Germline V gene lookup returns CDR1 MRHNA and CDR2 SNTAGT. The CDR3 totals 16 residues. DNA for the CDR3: TGTGCCGGCAGTGATGCTAGCGGGGGGGCCAAAGATACGCAGTATTTT. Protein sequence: CAGSDASGGAKDTQYF.

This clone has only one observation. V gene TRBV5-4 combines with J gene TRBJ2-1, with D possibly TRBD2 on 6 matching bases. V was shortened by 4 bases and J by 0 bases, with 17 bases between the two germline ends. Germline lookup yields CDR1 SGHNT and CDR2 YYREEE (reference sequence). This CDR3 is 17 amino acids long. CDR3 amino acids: CASSPIHGTPSYNEQFF. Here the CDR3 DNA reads TGTGCCAGCAGCCCGATCCACGGGACTCCCTCCTACAATGAGCAGTTCTTC.

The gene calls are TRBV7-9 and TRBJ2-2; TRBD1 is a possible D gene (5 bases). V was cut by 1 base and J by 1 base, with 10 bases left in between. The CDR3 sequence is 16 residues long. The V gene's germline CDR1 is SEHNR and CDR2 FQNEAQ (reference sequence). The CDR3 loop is CASSLVRQGNTGELFF. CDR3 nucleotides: TGTGCCAGCAGCTTAGTACGTCAGGGGAACACCGGGGAGCTGTTTTTT.

CDR3 DNA sequence: TGTGCCAGCAGTGACGTAGAGGTTTCTACTTGGAACACCGGGGAGCTGTTTTTT. Amino acid sequence: CASSDVEVSTWNTGELFF. The chain combines TRBV6-1 with TRBJ2-2; D unclear. Looked up from germline, CDR1 is MNHNS and CDR2 is SASEGT. This CDR3 spans 18 amino acids. Between the trimmed V and J ends, which lost 3 bases and 1 base, there was a span of 18 bases.

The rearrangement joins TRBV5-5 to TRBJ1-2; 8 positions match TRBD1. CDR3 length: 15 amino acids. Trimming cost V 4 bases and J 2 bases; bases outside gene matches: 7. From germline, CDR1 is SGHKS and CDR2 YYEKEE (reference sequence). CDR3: CASSPGPGGNYGYTF. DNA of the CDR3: TGTGCCAGCAGCCCGGGACCAGGGGGCAACTATGGCTACACCTTC.